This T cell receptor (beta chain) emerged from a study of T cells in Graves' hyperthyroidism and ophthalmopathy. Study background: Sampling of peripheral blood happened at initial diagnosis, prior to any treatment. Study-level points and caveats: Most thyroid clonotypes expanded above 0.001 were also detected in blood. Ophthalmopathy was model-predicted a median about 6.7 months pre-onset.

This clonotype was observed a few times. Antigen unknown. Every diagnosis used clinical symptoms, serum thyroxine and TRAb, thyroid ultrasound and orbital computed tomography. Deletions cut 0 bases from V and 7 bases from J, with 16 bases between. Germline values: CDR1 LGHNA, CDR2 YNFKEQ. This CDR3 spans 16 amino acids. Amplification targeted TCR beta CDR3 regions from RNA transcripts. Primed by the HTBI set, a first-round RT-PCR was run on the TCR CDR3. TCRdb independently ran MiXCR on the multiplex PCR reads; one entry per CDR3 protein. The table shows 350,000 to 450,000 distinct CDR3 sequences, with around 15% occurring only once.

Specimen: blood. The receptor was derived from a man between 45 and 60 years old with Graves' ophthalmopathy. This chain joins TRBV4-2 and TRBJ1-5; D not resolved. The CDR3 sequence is CASSQDEGGLGQPQHF. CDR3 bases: TGTGCCAGCAGCCAAGATGAGGGCGGTCTAGGGCAGCCCCAGCATTTT.